Included here is one TCR beta chain sequence, with context. This clonotype appeared once. The antigen it binds to is not known. Base qualities are not at hand, and no much larger clone is one base apart. This entry comes from a study of identical twins (dated by TCRdb to 2016 to 2017). With respect to the entire study: To test whether fetal clonotypes persist, this study deep-sequenced TCR alpha and beta repertoires from monozygotic twins, from unrelated adults of various ages, and from cord blood. To rule out contamination, the twin experiments were replicated at different times with different library preparation protocols. Points the paper makes about the study in general: Because the same donors could not be followed over many years, conclusions were based on cross-sectional statistical analysis. Abundant cord blood beta clonotypes carried fewer insertions; young adult naive repertoires showed a weaker similar trend, while memory repertoires showed none. Zero-insertion analyses could be partly confounded by invariant T cells such as MAIT and iNKT, though diverse VJ usage argued against such confounding for most clonotypes. Out-of-frame TCR alpha sequences shared between twins showed an excess of low generation-probability sequences compared with coincidental sharing between unrelated individuals. The excess sharing between twins in beta out-of-frame sequences was weaker because fewer shared sequences reduced the signal-to-noise ratio. In monozygotic twins, recombination models systematically underestimated out-of-frame TCR alpha sharing, but the models matched the sharing seen between unrelated individuals.

Every donor in the study was a healthy Caucasian. Three pairs of female monozygotic twins, all aged roughly 18 to 29 years, made up the twin cohort. Positive isolation kits from Invitrogen were used to isolate CD4+ and CD8+ T cell populations. CDR1 is given as SQVTM and CDR2 as ANQGSEA, both from the germline V gene. The germline V end is reduced by 5 bases and the J end by 7 bases; junction bases left unmatched: 6. The CDR3 sequence holds 13 residues, the cysteine and phenylalanine included. Only CDR3 DNA remains: 39 bases, in frame from the first base. Library preparation employed 5' RACE. Sequencing relied on an Illumina HiSeq 2000. A universal primer binding site was introduced by template switching, and a unique molecular identifier was present in the final cDNA, enabling accurate counting of TCR cDNA molecules. Specific primers in the conserved constant-segment region were used to synthesize first-strand cDNA for the TCR alpha and beta chains. To control for contamination, each cDNA library was double barcoded with a SMART-Mk sample barcode plus Illumina barcodes. TruSeq adapter sequences along with Illumina sample barcodes were introduced in two successive PCR steps. The TCR alpha and beta cDNA libraries were sequenced on the Illumina HiSeq platform using custom primers. Concerning the study's data processing: MiGEC processed the raw reads to extract unique molecular identifiers, while MiXCR was used to determine the CDR3 positions. For each individual, recombination models were inferred using an EM algorithm with the repgenHMM and IGoR tools. The analysis of shared clonotypes was done with the tcR package in R, with sharing normalized by the product of cloneset sizes. To study raw recombination free of thymic and clonal selection effects, out-of-frame nonproductive sequences were analyzed. Clones were called with MiXCR by TCRdb after fastp trimmed the public reads at Q25, and only in-frame beta chains were retained. Each CDR3 protein appears once, grouped with its most common genes and DNA. What appears here as the V and J calls and clone size reflects TCRdb's work, not the paper's. In this sample the table shows about 480,000 distinct CDR3 sequences, approximately 15% of which occur a single time. In total, the top ten clones hold more than 0.5% of the sample.

The same data also contributed to another study, on yellow fever vaccine responses in identical twins. As described in the second report: The authors reported that the T cell response to vaccination in identical twins appeared partly convergent and partly personalized. The study precisely tracked vaccine-responding T cell clones in identical twins.

The sequencing sample was made of CD4+ T cells sorted from blood. The rearranged chain carries TRBV29-1 and TRBJ2-2; 8 of the junction bases match TRBD2. This sequence was found in a woman aged 18-29 years in good health. In nucleotide form, the sequence is TGCAGCGTTCGGCGGGGGGAAGTCGGGGAGCTGTTTTTT. It translates to CSVRRGEVGELFF.